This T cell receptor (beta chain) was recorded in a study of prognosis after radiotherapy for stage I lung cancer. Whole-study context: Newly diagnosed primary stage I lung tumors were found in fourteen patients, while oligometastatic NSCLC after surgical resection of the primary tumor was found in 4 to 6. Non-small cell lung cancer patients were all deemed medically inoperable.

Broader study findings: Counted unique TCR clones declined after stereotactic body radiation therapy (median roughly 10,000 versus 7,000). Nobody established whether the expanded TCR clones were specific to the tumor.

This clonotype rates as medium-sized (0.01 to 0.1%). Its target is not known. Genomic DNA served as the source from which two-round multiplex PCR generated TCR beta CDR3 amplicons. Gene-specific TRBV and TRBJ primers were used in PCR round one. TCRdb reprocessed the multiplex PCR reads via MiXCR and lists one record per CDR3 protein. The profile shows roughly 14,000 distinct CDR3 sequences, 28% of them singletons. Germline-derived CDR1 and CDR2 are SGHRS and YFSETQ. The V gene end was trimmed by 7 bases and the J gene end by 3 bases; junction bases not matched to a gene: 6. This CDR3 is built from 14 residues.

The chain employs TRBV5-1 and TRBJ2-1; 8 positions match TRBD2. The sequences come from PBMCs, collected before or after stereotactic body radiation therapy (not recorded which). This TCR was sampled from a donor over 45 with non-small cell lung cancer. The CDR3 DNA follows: TGCGCCAGCCAGGTTAGCGGGGACTACAATGAGCAGTTCTTC. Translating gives CASQVSGDYNEQFF.